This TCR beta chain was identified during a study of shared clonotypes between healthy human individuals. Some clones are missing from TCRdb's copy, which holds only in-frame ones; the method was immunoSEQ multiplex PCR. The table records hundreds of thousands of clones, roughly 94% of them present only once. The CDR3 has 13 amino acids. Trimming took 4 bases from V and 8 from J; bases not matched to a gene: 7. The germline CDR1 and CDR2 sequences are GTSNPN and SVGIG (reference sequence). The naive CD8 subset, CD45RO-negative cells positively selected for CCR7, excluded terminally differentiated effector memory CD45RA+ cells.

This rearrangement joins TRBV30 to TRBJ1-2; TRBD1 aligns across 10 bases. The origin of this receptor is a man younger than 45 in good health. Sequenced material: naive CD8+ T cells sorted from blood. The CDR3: CAWTPTGGAGYTF. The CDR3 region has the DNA TGTGCCTGGACTCCGACAGGGGGCGCGGGCTACACCTTC.